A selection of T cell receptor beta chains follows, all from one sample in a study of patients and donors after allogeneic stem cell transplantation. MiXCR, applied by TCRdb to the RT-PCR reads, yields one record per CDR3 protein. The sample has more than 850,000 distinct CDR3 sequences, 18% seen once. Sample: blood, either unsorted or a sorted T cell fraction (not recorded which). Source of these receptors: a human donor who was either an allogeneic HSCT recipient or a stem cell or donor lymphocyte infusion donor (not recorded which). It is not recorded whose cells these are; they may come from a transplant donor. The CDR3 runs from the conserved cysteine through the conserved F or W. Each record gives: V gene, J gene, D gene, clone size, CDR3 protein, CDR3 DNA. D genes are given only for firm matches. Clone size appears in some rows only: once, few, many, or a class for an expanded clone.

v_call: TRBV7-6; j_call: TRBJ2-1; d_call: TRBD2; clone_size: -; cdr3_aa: CASSFLSGPYNEQFF; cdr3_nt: TGTGCCAGCAGCTTCCTTAGCGGGCCATACAATGAGCAGTTCTTC
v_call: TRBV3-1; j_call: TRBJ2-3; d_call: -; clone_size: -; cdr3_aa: CASSQWLETDTQYF; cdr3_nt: TGTGCCAGCAGCCAATGGCTAGAAACAGATACGCAGTATTTT
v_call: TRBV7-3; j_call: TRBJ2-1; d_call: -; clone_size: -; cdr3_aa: CASSSGDTTKQFF; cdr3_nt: TGTGCCAGCAGCTCAGGGGATACAACGAAGCAGTTCTTC
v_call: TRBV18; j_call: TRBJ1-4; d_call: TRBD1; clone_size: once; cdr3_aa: CASSPAGQGSNEKLFF; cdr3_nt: TGTGCCAGCTCACCAGCAGGACAGGGATCTAATGAAAAACTGTTTTTT
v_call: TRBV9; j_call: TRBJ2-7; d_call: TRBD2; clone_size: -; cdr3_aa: CASSVGTSGVSPSEQYF; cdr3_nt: TGTGCCAGCAGCGTGGGGACTAGCGGGGTTTCTCCGAGCGAGCAGTACTTC
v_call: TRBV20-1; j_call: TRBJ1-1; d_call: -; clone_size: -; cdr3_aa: CSAPSGESAFF; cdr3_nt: TGCAGTGCCCCGAGTGGAGAATCGGCTTTCTTT
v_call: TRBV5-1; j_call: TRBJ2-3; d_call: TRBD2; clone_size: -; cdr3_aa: CASSLTSGRAGDTQYF; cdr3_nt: TGCGCCAGCAGTTTGACTAGCGGGAGGGCCGGGGATACGCAGTATTTT
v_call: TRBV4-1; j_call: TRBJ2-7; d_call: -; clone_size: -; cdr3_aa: CASSQEQVIYEQYF; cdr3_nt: TGCGCCAGCAGCCAAGAACAGGTCATATACGAGCAGTACTTC
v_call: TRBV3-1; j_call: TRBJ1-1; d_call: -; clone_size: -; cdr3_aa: CASSGPGTINTEAFF; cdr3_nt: TGTGCCAGCAGCGGACCCGGGACGATTAACACTGAAGCTTTCTTT
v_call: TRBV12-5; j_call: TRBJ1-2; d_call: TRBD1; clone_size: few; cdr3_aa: CASGFMTGSTNYGYTF; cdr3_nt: TGTGCTAGTGGTTTCATGACAGGGAGCACTAACTATGGCTACACCTTC
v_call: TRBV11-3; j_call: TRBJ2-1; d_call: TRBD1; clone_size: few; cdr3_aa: CASSPSDRNNEQFF; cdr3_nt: TGTGCCAGCAGCCCCTCGGACAGGAACAATGAGCAGTTCTTC
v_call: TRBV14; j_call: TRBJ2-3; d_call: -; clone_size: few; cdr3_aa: CASSQDAPGSQYF; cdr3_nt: TGTGCCAGCAGCCAAGACGCACCGGGATCGCAGTATTTT
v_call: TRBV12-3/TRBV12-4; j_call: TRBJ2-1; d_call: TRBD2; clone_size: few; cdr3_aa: CASSGLAGGMHEQFF; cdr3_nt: TGTGCCAGCAGCGGACTAGCGGGGGGGATGCATGAGCAGTTCTTC
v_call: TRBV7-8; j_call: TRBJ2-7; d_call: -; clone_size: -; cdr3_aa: CASSLVGDSLYEQYF; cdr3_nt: TGTGCCAGCAGCTTAGTGGGTGACAGTCTCTACGAGCAGTACTTC
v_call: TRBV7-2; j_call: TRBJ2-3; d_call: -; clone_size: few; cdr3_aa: CASSLWAGKDTQYF; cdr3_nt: TGTGCCAGCAGCTTATGGGCAGGGAAAGATACGCAGTATTTT
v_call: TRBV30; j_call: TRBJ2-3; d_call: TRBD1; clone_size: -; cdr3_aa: CACQGATDTQYF; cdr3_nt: TGTGCCTGCCAGGGGGCCACGGATACGCAGTATTTT
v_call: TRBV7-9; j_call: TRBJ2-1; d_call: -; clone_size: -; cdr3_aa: CASSAKQARSYNEQFF; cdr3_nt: TGTGCCAGCAGCGCGAAACAGGCCCGCTCCTACAATGAGCAGTTCTTC
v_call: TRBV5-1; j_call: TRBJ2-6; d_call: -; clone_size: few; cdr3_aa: CASSLEGNGANVLTF; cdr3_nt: TGCGCCAGCAGCTTGGAAGGGAACGGGGCCAACGTCCTGACTTTC
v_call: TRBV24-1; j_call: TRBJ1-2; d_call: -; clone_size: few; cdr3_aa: CATSEGDGYTF; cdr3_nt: TGTGCCACCAGTGAGGGGGATGGCTACACCTTC
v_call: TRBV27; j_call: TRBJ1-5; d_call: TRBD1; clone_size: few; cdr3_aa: CASSFTGGRDQPQHF; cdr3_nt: TGTGCCAGCAGTTTCACAGGGGGAAGGGATCAGCCCCAGCATTTT
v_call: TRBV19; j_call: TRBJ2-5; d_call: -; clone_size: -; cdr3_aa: CASSMGPNGETQYF; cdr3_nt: TGTGCCAGTAGTATGGGGCCCAACGGAGAGACCCAGTACTTC
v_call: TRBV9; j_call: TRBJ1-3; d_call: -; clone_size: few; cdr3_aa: CASSVLGNTIYF; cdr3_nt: TGTGCCAGCAGCGTACTTGGAAACACCATATATTTT
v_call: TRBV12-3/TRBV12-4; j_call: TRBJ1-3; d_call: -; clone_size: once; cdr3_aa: CASRSNSGNTIYF; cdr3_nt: TGTGCCAGCAGGTCGAACTCTGGAAACACCATATATTTT
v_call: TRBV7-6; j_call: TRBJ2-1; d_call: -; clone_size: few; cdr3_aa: CASRSGEAYNEQFF; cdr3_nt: TGTGCCAGCCGATCGGGGGAGGCCTACAATGAGCAGTTCTTC
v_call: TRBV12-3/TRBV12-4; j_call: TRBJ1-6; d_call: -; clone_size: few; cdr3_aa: CASSLGARYNSPLHF; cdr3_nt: TGTGCCAGCAGTTTGGGCGCTAGATATAATTCACCCCTCCACTTT